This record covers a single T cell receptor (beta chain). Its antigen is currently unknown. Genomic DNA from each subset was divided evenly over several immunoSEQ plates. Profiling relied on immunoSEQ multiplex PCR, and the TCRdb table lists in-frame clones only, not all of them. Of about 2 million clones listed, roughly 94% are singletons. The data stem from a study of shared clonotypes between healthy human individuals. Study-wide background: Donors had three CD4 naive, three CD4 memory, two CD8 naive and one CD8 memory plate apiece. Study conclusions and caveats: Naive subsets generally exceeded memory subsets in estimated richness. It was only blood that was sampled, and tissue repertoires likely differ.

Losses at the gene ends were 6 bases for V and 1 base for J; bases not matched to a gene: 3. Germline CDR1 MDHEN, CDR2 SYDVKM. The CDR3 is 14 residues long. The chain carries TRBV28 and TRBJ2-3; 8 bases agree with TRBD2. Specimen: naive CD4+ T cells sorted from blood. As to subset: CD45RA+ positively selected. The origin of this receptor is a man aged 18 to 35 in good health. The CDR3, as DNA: TGTGCCAGCAGAAAAGCGGGGGGCACAGATACGCAGTATTTT. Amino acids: CASRKAGGTDTQYF.